This is a list of T cell receptor beta chains from one sample in a study of T cell repertoires in cytomegalovirus infection. Which antigens these TCRs recognize remains unknown. TCRdb recomputed calls from the reads with MiXCR, one row per CDR3 protein. The repertoire holds roughly 130,000 distinct CDR3 sequences, with about 24% as singletons. Sequenced material: PBMCs, sequenced either directly or after in vitro stimulation (not recorded which). The receptors come from a human donor in good health (CMV status not recorded). Some clones in this sample may be carry-over from other donors' samples. Each CDR3 is given with its conserved first and last residue. D genes are given only for firm matches. Part of the rows lack a size; the others show once, few, many or a class for expanded clones.

TRBD1 | TRBJ1-1 | few | TRBV27 | CASSLNRDRGHYTEAFF | TGTGCCAGCAGTTTAAACCGGGACAGGGGACACTACACTGAAGCTTTCTTT
TRBD1 | TRBJ2-4 | few | TRBV6-5 | CASSYLGTGGISGGKNIQYF | TGTGCCAGCAGTTACCTCGGGACAGGGGGTATCTCGGGAGGCAAAAACATTCAGTACTTC
. | TRBJ1-3 | . | TRBV12-3/TRBV12-4 | CASSLGPRQRFRDSGNTIYF | TGTGCCAGCAGTTTAGGCCCAAGACAGAGATTTAGGGACTCTGGAAACACCATATATTTT
. | TRBJ2-7 | . | TRBV7-8 | CASSFAGGYEQYF | TGTGCCAGCAGCTTCGCCGGCGGTTACGAGCAGTACTTC
. | TRBJ2-1 | many | TRBV28 | CASSVGRTAFYNEQFF | TGTGCCAGCAGTGTGGGACGAACCGCATTTTACAATGAGCAGTTCTTC
. | TRBJ1-5 | few | TRBV28 | CASSFWGGRGQPQHF | TGTGCCAGCAGTTTCTGGGGAGGGAGAGGGCAGCCCCAGCATTTT
. | TRBJ1-6 | . | TRBV6-1 | CASSSSVRGNSPLHF | TGTGCCAGCAGCTCTAGTGTACGGGGAAATTCACCCCTCCACTTT
TRBD2 | TRBJ2-1 | . | TRBV7-2 | CASSLAGLGASGRDYEQFF | TGTGCCAGCAGCTTAGCGGGGCTGGGGGCTAGCGGGAGGGATTATGAGCAGTTCTTC
. | TRBJ2-5 | many | TRBV11-2 | CASSLVQPDLRETQYF | TGTGCCAGCAGCTTAGTCCAACCGGACTTGAGGGAGACCCAGTACTTC
. | TRBJ2-2 | few | TRBV12-3/TRBV12-4 | CASSPSTRNTGELFF | TGTGCCAGCAGTCCCTCTACAAGGAACACCGGGGAGCTGTTTTTT
. | TRBJ1-5 | . | TRBV12-3/TRBV12-4 | CASSNQRISNQPQHF | TGTGCCAGCAGTAATCAGAGGATTAGCAATCAGCCCCAGCATTTT
. | TRBJ2-2 | . | TRBV4-1 | CASSQDPHGELFF | TGCGCCAGCAGCCAAGATCCCCACGGGGAGCTGTTTTTT
. | TRBJ1-5 | few | TRBV19 | CASMQGKMNQPQHF | TGTGCCAGTATGCAGGGGAAAATGAATCAGCCCCAGCATTTT
. | TRBJ2-1 | few | TRBV4-1 | CASSQLPQDSEQFF | TGCGCCAGCAGCCAACTACCGCAAGACAGTGAGCAGTTCTTC
TRBD2 | TRBJ2-1 | . | TRBV12-3/TRBV12-4 | CASSSSGTSQSYNEQFF | TGTGCCAGCAGTTCTTCCGGGACTAGCCAGTCCTACAATGAGCAGTTCTTC
TRBD1 | TRBJ1-1 | few | TRBV7-9 | CASSSQGARTEAFF | TGTGCCAGCAGCTCACAGGGGGCCCGCACTGAAGCTTTCTTT
TRBD1 | TRBJ1-1 | . | TRBV5-1 | CASSDGQDYTEAFF | TGCGCCAGCAGCGACGGACAGGATTACACTGAAGCTTTCTTT
. | TRBJ1-6 | . | TRBV28 | CASSLEGIYNSPLHF | TGTGCCAGCAGTTTAGAAGGGATTTATAATTCACCCCTCCACTTT
. | TRBJ2-3 | . | TRBV7-9 | CASSPTGTFTDTQYF | TGTGCCAGCAGCCCTACAGGGACCTTCACAGATACGCAGTATTTT